Sequencing of this T cell receptor beta chain was carried out in a study of T cells after yellow fever vaccination. The CDR3 sequence is 15 residues long. V lost 8 bases, J lost 2 bases, and 11 bases stayed unmatched. Germline-derived CDR1 and CDR2 are SQVTM and ANQGSEA. Study-wide results and limits: Most primary-vaccination clones recurred post-booster (about 96% CD4, around 86% CD8). Abundant contaminating clonotypes from the bulk population could appear in FACS-sorted repertoires. Relatively few clonotypes were ones that appeared in both CD4 and CD8 compartments.

Template switching by 5'RACE produced TCR cDNA, adding a universal primer site and UMIs. MiXCR, applied by TCRdb to the 5' RACE reads, yields one record per CDR3 protein. The repertoire holds a few hundred thousand distinct CDR3 sequences, with 6% to 7.5% as singletons. About this clonotype itself: Its cognate antigen is unknown.

The chain employs TRBV29-1 and TRBJ2-5; 10 bases match TRBD2. The starting material was CD4+ T cells sorted from PBMCs, obtained 15 days after the yellow fever booster vaccination. The TCR sequence derives from a young man who received the YFV17D yellow fever vaccine. CDR3: CSLSPSGSLQETQYF. DNA of the CDR3: TGCAGCCTTTCTCCTAGCGGGAGTCTGCAAGAGACCCAGTACTTC.